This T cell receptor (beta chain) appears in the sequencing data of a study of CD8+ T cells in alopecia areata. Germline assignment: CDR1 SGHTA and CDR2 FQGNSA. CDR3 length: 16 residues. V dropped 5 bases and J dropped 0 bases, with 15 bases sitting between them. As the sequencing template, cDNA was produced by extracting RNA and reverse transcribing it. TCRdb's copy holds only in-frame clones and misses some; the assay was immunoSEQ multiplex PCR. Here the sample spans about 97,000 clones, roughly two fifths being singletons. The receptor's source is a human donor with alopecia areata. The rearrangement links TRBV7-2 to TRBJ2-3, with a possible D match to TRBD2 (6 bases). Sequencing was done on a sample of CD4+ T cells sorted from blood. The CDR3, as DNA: TGTGCCAGCAGCCGGGACTTATTCACTAGCACAGATACGCAGTATTTT. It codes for CASSRDLFTSTDTQYF.